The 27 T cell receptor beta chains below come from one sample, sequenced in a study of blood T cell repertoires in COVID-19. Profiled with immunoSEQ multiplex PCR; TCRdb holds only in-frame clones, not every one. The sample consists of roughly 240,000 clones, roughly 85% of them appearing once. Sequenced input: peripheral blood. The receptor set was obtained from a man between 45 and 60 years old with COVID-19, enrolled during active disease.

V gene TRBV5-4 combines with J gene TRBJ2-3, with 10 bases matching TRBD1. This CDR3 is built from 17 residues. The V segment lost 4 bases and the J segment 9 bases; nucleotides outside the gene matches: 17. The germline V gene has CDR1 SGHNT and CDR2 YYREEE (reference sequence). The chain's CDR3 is CASSPGQGKTYTGTQYF. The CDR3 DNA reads TGTGCCAGCAGCCCGGGACAGGGGAAGACATACACAGGCACGCAGTATTTT.

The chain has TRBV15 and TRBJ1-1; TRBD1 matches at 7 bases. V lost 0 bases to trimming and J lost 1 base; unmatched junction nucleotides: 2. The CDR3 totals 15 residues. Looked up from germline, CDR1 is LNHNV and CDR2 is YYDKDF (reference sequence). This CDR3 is CATSRDGTANTEAFF. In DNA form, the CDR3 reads TGTGCCACCAGCAGAGACGGGACAGCGAACACTGAAGCTTTCTTT.

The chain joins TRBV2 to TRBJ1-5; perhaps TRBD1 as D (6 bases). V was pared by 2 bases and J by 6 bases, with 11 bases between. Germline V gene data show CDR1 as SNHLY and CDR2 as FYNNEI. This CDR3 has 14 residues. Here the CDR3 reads CASSEQDSGQPQHF. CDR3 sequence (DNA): TGTGCCAGCAGTGAACAGGACAGCGGTCAGCCCCAGCATTTT.

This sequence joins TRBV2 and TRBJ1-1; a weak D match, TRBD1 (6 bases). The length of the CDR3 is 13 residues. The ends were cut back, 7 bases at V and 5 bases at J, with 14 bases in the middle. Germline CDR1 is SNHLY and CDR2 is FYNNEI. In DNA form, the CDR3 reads TGTGCCAGCACCTCATGGGGGCAGACTGAAGCTTTCTTT. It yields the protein CASTSWGQTEAFF. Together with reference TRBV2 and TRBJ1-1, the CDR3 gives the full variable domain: EPEVTQTPSHQVTQMGQEVILRCVPISNHLYFYWYRQILGQKVEFLVSFYNNEISEKSEIFDDQFSVERPDGSNFTLKIRSTKLEDSAMYFCASTSWGQTEAFFGQGTRLTVV.

CDR3: CASSLGATGISEKLFF. The CDR3 coding sequence is TGTGCCAGCAGCTTGGGCGCGACAGGGATCTCCGAAAAACTGTTTTTT. The chain is built from TRBV5-4 and TRBJ1-4; the match to TRBD1 covers 7 bases. This CDR3 region has 16 residues. Germline loops: CDR1 SGHNT, CDR2 YYREEE (reference sequence). Unmatched junction bases numbered 10, after V lost 0 bases and J lost 8 bases.

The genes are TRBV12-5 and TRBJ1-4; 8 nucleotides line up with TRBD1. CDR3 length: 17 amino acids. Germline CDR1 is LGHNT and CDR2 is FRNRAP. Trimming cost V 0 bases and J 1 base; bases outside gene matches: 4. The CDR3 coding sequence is TGTGCTAGTGGTTTGGTAGGTGGACAGGGAACTAATGAAAAACTGTTTTTT. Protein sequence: CASGLVGGQGTNEKLFF.

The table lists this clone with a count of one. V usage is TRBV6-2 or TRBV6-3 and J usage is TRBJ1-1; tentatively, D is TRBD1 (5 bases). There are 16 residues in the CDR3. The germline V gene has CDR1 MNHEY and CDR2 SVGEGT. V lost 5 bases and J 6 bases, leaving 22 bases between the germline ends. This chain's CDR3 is CASSAPGPGELAEAFF. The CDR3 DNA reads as TGTGCCAGCAGTGCCCCGGGGCCGGGGGAGTTGGCTGAAGCTTTCTTT.

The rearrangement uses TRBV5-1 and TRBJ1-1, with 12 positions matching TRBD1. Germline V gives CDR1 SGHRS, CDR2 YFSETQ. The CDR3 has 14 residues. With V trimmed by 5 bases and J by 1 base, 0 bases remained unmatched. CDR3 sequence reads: CASRGQGANTEAFF. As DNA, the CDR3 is TGCGCCAGCAGGGGACAGGGGGCGAACACTGAAGCTTTCTTT.

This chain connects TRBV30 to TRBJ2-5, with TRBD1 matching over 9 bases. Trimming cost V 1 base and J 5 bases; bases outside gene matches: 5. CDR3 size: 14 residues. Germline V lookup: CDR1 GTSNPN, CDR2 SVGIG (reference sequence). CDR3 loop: CAWSARGTGETQYF. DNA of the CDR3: TGTGCCTGGAGTGCCAGGGGGACAGGGGAGACCCAGTACTTC.

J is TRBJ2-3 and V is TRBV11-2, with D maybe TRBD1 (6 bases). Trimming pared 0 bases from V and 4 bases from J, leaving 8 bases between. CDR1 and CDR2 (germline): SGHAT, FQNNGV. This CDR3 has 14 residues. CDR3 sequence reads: CASSLETGPDTQYF. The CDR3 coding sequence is TGTGCCAGCAGCTTAGAGACAGGCCCAGATACGCAGTATTTT.

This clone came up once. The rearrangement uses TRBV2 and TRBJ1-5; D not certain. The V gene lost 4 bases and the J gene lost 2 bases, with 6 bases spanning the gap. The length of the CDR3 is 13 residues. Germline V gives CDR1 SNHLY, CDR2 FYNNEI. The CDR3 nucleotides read TGTGCCAGCAGTGCTTCTGGCAATCAGCCCCAGCATTTT. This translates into CASSASGNQPQHF.

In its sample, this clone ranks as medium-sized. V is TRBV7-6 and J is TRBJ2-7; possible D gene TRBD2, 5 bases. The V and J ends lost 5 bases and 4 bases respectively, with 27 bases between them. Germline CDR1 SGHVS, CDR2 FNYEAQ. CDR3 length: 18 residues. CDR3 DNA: TGTGCCAGCAGCCCAACGGAGCTAGTTTTCGGCGGGCAGTACGAGCAGTACTTC. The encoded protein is CASSPTELVFGGQYEQYF.

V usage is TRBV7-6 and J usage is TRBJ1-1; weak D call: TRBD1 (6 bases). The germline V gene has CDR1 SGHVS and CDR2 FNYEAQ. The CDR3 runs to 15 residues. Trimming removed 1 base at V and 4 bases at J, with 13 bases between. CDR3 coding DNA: TGTGCCAGCAGCTTAGGACAGGCTAGGAGCACTGAAGCTTTCTTT. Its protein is CASSLGQARSTEAFF.

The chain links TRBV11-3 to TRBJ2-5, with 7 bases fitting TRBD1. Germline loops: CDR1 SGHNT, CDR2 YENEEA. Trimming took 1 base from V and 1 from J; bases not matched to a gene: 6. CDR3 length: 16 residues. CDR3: CASSLGRGTFQETQYF. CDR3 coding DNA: TGTGCCAGCAGCTTAGGCAGGGGGACCTTCCAAGAGACCCAGTACTTC.

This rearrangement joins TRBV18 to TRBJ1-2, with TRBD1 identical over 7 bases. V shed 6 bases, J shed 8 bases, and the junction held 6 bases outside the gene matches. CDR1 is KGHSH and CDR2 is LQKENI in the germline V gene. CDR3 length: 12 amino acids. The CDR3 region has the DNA TGTGCCAGCTCGCGACAGGGTAAAGGCTACACCTTC. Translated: CASSRQGKGYTF.

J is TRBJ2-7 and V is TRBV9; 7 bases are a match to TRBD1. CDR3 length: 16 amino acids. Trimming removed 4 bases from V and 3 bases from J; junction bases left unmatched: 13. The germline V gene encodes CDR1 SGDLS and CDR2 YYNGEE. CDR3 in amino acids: CASSSSTGAPNYEQYF. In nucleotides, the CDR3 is TGTGCCAGCAGCTCCTCAACAGGGGCTCCCAACTACGAGCAGTACTTC. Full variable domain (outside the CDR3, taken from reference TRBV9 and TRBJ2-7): DSGVTQTPKHLITATGQRVTLRCSPRSGDLSVYWYQQSLDQGLQFLIQYYNGEERAKGNILERFSAQQFPDLHSELNLSSLELGDSALYFCASSSSTGAPNYEQYFGPGTRLTVT.

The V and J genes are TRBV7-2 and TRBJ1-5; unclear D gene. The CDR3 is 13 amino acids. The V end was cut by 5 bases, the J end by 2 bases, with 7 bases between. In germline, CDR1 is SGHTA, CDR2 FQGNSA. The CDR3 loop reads CASSITGNQPQHF. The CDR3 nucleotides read TGTGCCAGCAGCATCACGGGCAATCAGCCCCAGCATTTT. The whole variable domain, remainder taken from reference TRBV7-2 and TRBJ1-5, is GAGVSQSPSNKVTEKGKDVELRCDPISGHTALYWYRQSLGQGLEFLIYFQGNSAPDKSGLPSDRFSAERTGGSVSTLTIQRTQQEDSAVYLCASSITGNQPQHFGDGTRLSIL.

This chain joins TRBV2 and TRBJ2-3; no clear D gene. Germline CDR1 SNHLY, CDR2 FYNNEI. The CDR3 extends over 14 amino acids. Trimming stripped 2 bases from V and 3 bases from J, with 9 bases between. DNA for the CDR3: TGTGCCAGCAGTGAACGTCTAGTAACAGATACGCAGTATTTT. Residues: CASSERLVTDTQYF.

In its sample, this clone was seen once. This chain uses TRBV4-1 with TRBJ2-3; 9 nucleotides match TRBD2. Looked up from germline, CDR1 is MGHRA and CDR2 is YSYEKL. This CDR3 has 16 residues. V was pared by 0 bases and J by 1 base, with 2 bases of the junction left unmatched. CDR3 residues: CASSQDSSGGTDTQYF. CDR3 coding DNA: TGCGCCAGCAGCCAAGACTCTAGCGGGGGCACAGATACGCAGTATTTT.

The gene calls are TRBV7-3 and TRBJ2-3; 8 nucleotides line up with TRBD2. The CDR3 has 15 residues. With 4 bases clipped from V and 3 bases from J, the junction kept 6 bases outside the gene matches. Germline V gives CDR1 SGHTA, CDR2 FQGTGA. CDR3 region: CASSSTGGGTDTQYF. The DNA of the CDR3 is TGTGCCAGCAGCTCAACGGGCGGGGGGACAGATACGCAGTATTTT.

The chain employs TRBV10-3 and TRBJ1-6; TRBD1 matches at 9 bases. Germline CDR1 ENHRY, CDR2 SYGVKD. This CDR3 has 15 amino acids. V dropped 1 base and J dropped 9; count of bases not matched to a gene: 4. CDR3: CAISEWDRVGSPLHF. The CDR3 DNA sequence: TGTGCCATCAGTGAGTGGGACAGGGTGGGTTCACCCCTCCACTTT.

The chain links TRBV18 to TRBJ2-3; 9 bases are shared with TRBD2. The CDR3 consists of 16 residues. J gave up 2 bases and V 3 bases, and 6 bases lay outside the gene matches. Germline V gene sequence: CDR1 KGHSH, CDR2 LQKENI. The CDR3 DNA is TGTGCCAGCTCACCTCGTCTAGCGGGAAACACAGATACGCAGTATTTT. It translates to CASSPRLAGNTDTQYF.

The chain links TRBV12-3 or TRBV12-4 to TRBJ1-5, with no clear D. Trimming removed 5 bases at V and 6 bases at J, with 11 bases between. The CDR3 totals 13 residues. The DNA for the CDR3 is TGTGCCAGCAGTCCCTCTGGGAGTCAGCCCCAGCATTTT. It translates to CASSPSGSQPQHF.

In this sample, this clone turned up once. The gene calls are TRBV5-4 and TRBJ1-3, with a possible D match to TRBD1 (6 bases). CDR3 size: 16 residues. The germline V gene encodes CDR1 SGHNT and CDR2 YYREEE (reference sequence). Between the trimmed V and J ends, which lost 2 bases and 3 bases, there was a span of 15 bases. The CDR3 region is CASSFKQGSGGNTIYF. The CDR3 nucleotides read TGTGCCAGCAGCTTTAAACAGGGCTCGGGTGGAAACACCATATATTTT.

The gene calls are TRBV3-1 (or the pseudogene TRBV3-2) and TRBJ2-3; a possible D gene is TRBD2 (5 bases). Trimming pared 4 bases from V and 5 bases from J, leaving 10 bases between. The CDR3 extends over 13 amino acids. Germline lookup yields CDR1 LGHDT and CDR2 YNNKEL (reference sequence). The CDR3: CASSLGSEDTQYF. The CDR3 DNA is TGTGCCAGCAGCCTGGGGAGCGAAGATACGCAGTATTTT.

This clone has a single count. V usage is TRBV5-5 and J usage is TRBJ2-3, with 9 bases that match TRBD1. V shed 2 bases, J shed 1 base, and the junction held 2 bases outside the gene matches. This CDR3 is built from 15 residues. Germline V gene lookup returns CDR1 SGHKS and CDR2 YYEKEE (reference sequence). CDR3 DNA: TGTGCCAGCAGCTTAACAGGGGGCGGCACAGATACGCAGTATTTT. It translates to CASSLTGGGTDTQYF.

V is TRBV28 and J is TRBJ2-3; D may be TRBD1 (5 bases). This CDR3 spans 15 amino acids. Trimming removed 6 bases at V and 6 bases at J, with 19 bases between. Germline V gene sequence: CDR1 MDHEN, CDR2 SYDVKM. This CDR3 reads CASRRSGLRFDTQYF. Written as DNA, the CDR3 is TGTGCCAGCAGGAGATCAGGGCTCCGGTTTGATACGCAGTATTTT.